The sequence of this T cell receptor (beta chain) was determined in a study of shared clonotypes between healthy human individuals. Overall study context: CD4 naive cells filled three plates per donor, CD4 memory three, CD8 naive two and CD8 memory one.

Turning to this clone: Its target is unknown.

The data were produced by immunoSEQ multiplex PCR, yet TCRdb's version contains in-frame clones alone and is incomplete. This sample carries fewer than 2.5 million clones, roughly 93% of them seen once, and the ten largest clones take 0.36%. CDR1 SNHLY and CDR2 FYNNEI come from the germline V gene. The V end lost 3 bases, the J end lost 12 bases, and 15 bases lay between the germline ends. CDR3 size: 14 residues. Regarding the study as a whole: In a handful of donors, approximately 5% of naive CD4 clonotypes appeared in common. Researchers sampled blood only, noting tissue repertoires likely differ.

The sample comprised naive CD4+ T cells from PBMCs. The subset here: CD45RA+ positively selected. The sequence was collected from a man between 18 and 29 years old in good health. Some clones in this sample may be carry-over from other donors' samples. V gene TRBV2 combines with J gene TRBJ1-6, with TRBD1 as a possible D gene (5 bases). The CDR3, as DNA: TGTGCCAGCAGTGAGGCAGGGTCCAGCCTACCCCTCCACTTT. Amino acids: CASSEAGSSLPLHF.